This T cell receptor (beta chain) was found in a study of T cell responses to AZD1222 COVID-19 vaccine. Study-wide results and limits: Two AZD1222 administrations were followed by greater Spike-specific TCR breadth and depth. Researchers took repertoire samples only after the peak T cell response had come.

Note on this clone: Antigen specificity is unknown.

Here immunoSEQ multiplex PCR was the method, and the copy in TCRdb shows in-frame clones only, minus some. Of approximately 210,000 clones detected, roughly nine tenths appear once; the ten largest clones hold about 3.5%. Between the trimmed V and J ends, which lost 3 bases and 2 bases, there was a span of 11 bases. The CDR3 has 15 residues. Germline V lookup: CDR1 MNHNS, CDR2 SASEGT. This sequence joins TRBV6-1 and TRBJ2-1; D is possibly TRBD1 (8 bases). The specimen comprised peripheral blood, sampled 28 days after the second AZD1222 dose. This sequence originates from an adult who received the AZD1222 COVID-19 vaccine. The CDR3 DNA reads TGTGCCAGCAGTGATACAGGGGGGGCCTACAATGAGCAGTTCTTC. The encoded protein is CASSDTGGAYNEQFF.